In its sample, the clone carrying this TCR beta chain was seen many times. The CDR3 contains 12 residues. The ends were cut back, 11 bases at V and 1 base at J, with 10 bases in the middle. Germline V gene sequence: CDR1 ENHRY, CDR2 SYGVKD. These data belong to a study of T cells in Graves' hyperthyroidism and ophthalmopathy. RNA transcripts were the template for amplifying TCR beta CDR3 regions. Using the HTBI primer set, a first-round RT-PCR was run on the TCR CDR3. TCRdb recomputed calls from the multiplex PCR reads with MiXCR, one row per CDR3 protein. The data contain approximately 430,000 distinct CDR3 sequences, roughly 14% of them singletons.

What was sequenced was blood. This receptor was identified in a woman between 18 and 29 years old with Graves' hyperthyroidism. The chain couples TRBV10-3 to TRBJ2-3; D gene ambiguous. CDR3 DNA: TGTGCCGCCGGGCTCCGCACAGATACGCAGTATTTT. Its translation is CAAGLRTDTQYF.